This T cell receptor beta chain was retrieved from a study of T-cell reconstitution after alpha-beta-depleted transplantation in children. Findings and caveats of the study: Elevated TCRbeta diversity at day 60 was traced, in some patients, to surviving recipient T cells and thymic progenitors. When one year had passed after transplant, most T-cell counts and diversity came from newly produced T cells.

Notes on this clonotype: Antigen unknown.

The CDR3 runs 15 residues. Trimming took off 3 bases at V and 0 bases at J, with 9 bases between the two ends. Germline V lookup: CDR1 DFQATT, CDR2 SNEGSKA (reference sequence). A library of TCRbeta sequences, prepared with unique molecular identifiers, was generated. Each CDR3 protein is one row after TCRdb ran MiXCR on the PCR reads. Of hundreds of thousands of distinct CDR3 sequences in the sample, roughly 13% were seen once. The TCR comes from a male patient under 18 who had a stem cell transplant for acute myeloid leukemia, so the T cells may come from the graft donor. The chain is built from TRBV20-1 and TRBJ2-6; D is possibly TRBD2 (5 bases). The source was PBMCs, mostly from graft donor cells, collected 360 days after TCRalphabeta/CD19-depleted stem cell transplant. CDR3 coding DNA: TGCAGTGCTAGGGACTTCGACTCTGGGGCCAACGTCCTGACTTTC. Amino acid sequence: CSARDFDSGANVLTF.